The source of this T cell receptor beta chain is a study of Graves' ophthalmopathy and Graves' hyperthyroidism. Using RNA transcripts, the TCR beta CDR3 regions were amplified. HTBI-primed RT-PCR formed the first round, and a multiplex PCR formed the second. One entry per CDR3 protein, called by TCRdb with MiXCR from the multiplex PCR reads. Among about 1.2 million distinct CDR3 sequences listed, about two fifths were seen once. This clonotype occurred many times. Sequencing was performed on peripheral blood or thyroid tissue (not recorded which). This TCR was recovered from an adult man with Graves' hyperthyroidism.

CDR3 in DNA: TGTGCCAGTGATTCGAAATTCCAGGAGACCCAGTACTTC. This encodes CASDSKFQETQYF. The chain is built from TRBV25-1 and TRBJ2-5; D ambiguous. There are 13 residues in the CDR3. Germline CDR1 reads MGHDK; CDR2 reads SYGVNS. V lost 9 bases, J lost 5 bases, and 16 bases lay in between.